The 26 T cell receptor beta chains below were found in one sample sequenced in a study of CD4 and CD8 cells across lung adenocarcinoma regions. TCRdb called the PCR reads again in MiXCR, with one record for every CDR3 protein. The sample records about 11,000 distinct CDR3 sequences, around 59% being singletons. The sample was CD8+ T cells from the margin of a lung tumor. These receptors originate from a male donor with lung adenocarcinoma. The CD4 and CD8 labels of this study may be unreliable.

The sample holds one count of this clonotype. This chain connects TRBV6-1 to TRBJ2-4; D may match TRBD1 or TRBD2 (5 bases each). The germline gives CDR1 MNHNS, CDR2 SASEGT. This CDR3 has 15 amino acids. Between the trimmed V and J ends, which lost 8 bases and 7 bases, there was a span of 21 bases. DNA of the CDR3: TGTGCCAGCGCTACGGGGCGGTGCGCGAAGAACATTCAGTACTTC. Its protein product is CASATGRCAKNIQYF.

This clonotype was observed a handful of times. This rearrangement joins TRBV7-6 to TRBJ2-5, with 12 bases identical to TRBD2. CDR1 SGHVS and CDR2 FNYEAQ come from the germline V gene. V shed 1 base, J shed 3 bases, and the junction held 3 bases outside the gene matches. This CDR3 is 16 amino acids long. The CDR3: CASSLGTSGTKETQYF. The CDR3 nucleotides read TGTGCCAGCAGCTTAGGGACTAGCGGGACGAAAGAGACCCAGTACTTC.

The J gene is TRBJ2-1, the V gene TRBV5-1, with a possible D match to TRBD2 (6 bases). V was trimmed by 0 bases and J by 4 bases, leaving 20 bases between them. The V gene's germline CDR1 is SGHRS and CDR2 YFSETQ. There are 18 residues in the CDR3. The CDR3 DNA reads TGCGCCAGCAGCTTGGCCAGCGGCGGGACCGGTTATTACAATGAGCAGTTCTTC. Amino acids: CASSLASGGTGYYNEQFF.

A word on this clonotype: An end of the junction does not agree with germline; a read error may underlie this. This rearrangement joins TRBV6-1 to TRBJ2-3; tentative D call: TRBD2 (5 bases). This CDR3 has 13 amino acids. The germline CDR1 and CDR2 sequences are MNHNS and SASEGT. CDR3 in DNA: TGCGCCAGGAGGTTCTGGGACACAGATACGCAGTATTTT. Amino acids: CARRFWDTDTQYF.

This clonotype was counted a few times. The chain links TRBV27 to TRBJ2-5; D gene unclear. The end of the DNA aligns better with TRBJ2-7, so the J call may be wrong. The CDR3 length is 14 residues. Per germline, CDR1 MNHEY and CDR2 SMNVEV (reference sequence). The CDR3: CASSRARSGYEQYF. The CDR3 bases are TGTGCCAGTAGCCGGGCGCGTTCGGGCTACGAGCAGTACTTC.

This clonotype came up a few times. This chain connects TRBV12-3 or TRBV12-4 to TRBJ2-5, with 8 bases matching TRBD2. The J call may be wrong; the DNA end is better matched by TRBJ2-7. CDR3 size: 16 residues. CDR3 sequence: CASSQPTSGENYEQYF. The CDR3 DNA reads TGTGCCAGCAGCCAACCTACTAGCGGCGAGAACTACGAGCAGTACTTC.

V usage is TRBV10-3 and J usage is TRBJ2-4; TRBD2 might be the D (6 bases). Trimming shortened V by 11 bases and J by 13 bases, and 24 bases separated the two germline ends. CDR3 size: 13 residues. From germline, CDR1 is ENHRY and CDR2 SYGVKD. The DNA of the CDR3 is TGTGCCCCGGGGGTACGAGCGGAAAATATGCAGTACTTC. This codes for CAPGVRAENMQYF.

With regard to this clonotype: One end of the junction does not line up with germline, which may come from a read error. The rearrangement uses TRBV6-1 and TRBJ2-6, with D possibly TRBD1 on 6 matching bases. The germline CDR1 and CDR2 sequences are MNHNS and SASEGT. There are 16 residues in the CDR3. In DNA, the CDR3 is TGTGCCAGCAGTCTAACTAAGGCCGAGAGAGCAGGGGCGCAGTTTTTT. This translates into CASSLTKAERAGAQFF.

The gene calls are TRBV6-5 and TRBJ2-1, with TRBD2 identical over 8 bases. Germline-derived CDR1 and CDR2 are MNHEY and SVGAGI. The junction had 2 bases not matched to a gene; V was cut back by 0 bases and J by 4 bases. CDR3 size: 15 residues. The CDR3 sequence is CASSYSLAEYNEQFF. CDR3 bases: TGTGCCAGCAGTTACTCACTAGCGGAGTACAATGAGCAGTTCTTC.

This clonotype was detected a few times. The chain couples TRBV27 to TRBJ2-1; 9 nucleotides match TRBD1. The CDR3 totals 16 residues. V lost 3 bases and J lost 7; bases outside the gene matches: 10. From germline, CDR1 is MNHEY and CDR2 SMNVEV (reference sequence). The CDR3 bases are TGTGCCAGCAGTTTTTGGACAGGGGTGCGAGTTAATGAGCAGTTCTTC. Its protein product is CASSFWTGVRVNEQFF.

This clonotype was counted ten times or more. J is TRBJ2-5 and V is TRBV7-2, with D maybe TRBD2 (7 bases). Trimming removed 7 bases from V and 2 bases from J, with 14 bases in between. CDR3 length: 14 residues. Per the germline V gene, CDR1 is SGHTA and CDR2 is FQGNSA. The CDR3 spells CASTPGGTQETQYF. In DNA, the CDR3 is TGTGCCAGCACCCCGGGGGGCACACAAGAGACCCAGTACTTC. Combining the CDR3 with reference TRBV7-2 and TRBJ2-5 gives the whole variable domain GAGVSQSPSNKVTEKGKDVELRCDPISGHTALYWYRQSLGQGLEFLIYFQGNSAPDKSGLPSDRFSAERTGGSVSTLTIQRTQQEDSAVYLCASTPGGTQETQYFGPGTRLLVL.

The CDR3 DNA sequence: TGTGCCAGCAGCCACGGGACTAACAATGAGCAGTTCTTC. This translates into CASSHGTNNEQFF. The chain carries TRBV7-6 and TRBJ2-1; TRBD2 matches at 7 bases. CDR1 is SGHVS, CDR2 FNYEAQ, per germline. Losses at the gene ends were 5 bases for V and 5 bases for J; bases not matched to a gene: 3. The CDR3 extends over 13 amino acids.

This clonotype turned up a few times. The chain joins TRBV4-2 to TRBJ2-1; 11 nucleotides match TRBD2. V lost 0 bases, J lost 12 bases, and 4 bases stayed unmatched. Germline-derived CDR1 and CDR2 are LGHNA and YNFKEQ. The CDR3 runs 14 residues. The CDR3 here is CASSQDPLAGGQFF. CDR3 nucleotides: TGTGCCAGCAGCCAAGACCCTCTAGCGGGGGGGCAGTTCTTC.

This clonotype was observed once. The conserved closing phenylalanine or tryptophan is absent in this CDR3, likely reflecting a read error. V and J are TRBV4-2 and TRBJ2-1; D is ambiguous. CDR1 and CDR2 from the germline V gene are LGHNA and YNFKEQ. The length of the CDR3 is 16 residues. V lost 1 base and J lost 1, with 11 bases in between. Here the CDR3 DNA reads TGTGCCAGCAGCCAAGTGGTAGCTTTATCCTACAATGAGCAGTTCTTA. Its translation: CASSQVVALSYNEQFL.

This clonotype was counted between two and nine times. The CDR3 is CASSLVFQETQYF. CDR3 in DNA: TGTGCCAGCAGTTTGGTCTTCCAAGAGACCCAGTACTTC. V gene TRBV27 combines with J gene TRBJ2-5; no clear D gene. The CDR3 length is 13 residues. Germline V lookup: CDR1 MNHEY, CDR2 SMNVEV (reference sequence). V lost 3 bases and J lost 1, with 6 bases in between.

As for this clonotype: One junction end does not reproduce the germline sequence, and a read error may be involved. V is TRBV6-4 and J is TRBJ1-4; no reliable D call. CDR1 is MRHNA and CDR2 is SNTAGT in the germline V gene. This CDR3 region has 12 residues. The CDR3 sequence is CASSDGILNSLF. Written as DNA, the CDR3 is TGTGCCAGCAGTGATGGGATTTTAAATTCCCTTTTT.

Turning to this clonotype: Relative to the germline gene, one junction end is altered; a read error may explain this. The chain joins TRBV6-1 to TRBJ2-3, with TRBD2 as a possible D gene (6 bases). In germline, CDR1 is MNHNS, CDR2 SASEGT. This CDR3 is 16 amino acids long. The CDR3 region is CASSASAGLAKDTQYF. DNA of the CDR3: TGTGCCAGCAGCGCCTCGGCGGGGTTAGCCAAAGATACGCAGTACTTT.

Details on this clonotype: The junction departs from germline at one end; a sequencing error may be responsible. The chain carries TRBV6-1 and TRBJ2-2; a weak D match, TRBD1 (8 bases). The assigned J gene may be wrong: the sequence end matches TRBJ2-3 better. CDR3 length: 13 residues. The germline V gene encodes CDR1 MNHNS and CDR2 SASEGT. This chain's CDR3 is CGSNRGGTGAQYF. The CDR3 DNA follows: TGTGGCAGCAACAGGGGGGGCACCGGGGCGCAGTATTTT.

In regard to this clonotype: At one end the junction does not follow the germline gene, possibly because of a read error. The chain combines TRBV6-5 with TRBJ2-3; 8 bases are a match to TRBD2. The CDR3 covers 18 residues. Germline CDR1 is MNHEY and CDR2 is SVGAGI. CDR3 protein: CASSCAGLGGGSKDTQYF. CDR3 coding DNA: TGTGCGAGCAGTTGTGCGGGACTAGGGGGAGGGAGCAAAGATACGCAGTATTTC.

This chain connects TRBV12-3 or TRBV12-4 to TRBJ1-1; 8 bases map to TRBD1. The CDR3 is made up of 17 amino acids. Unmatched junction bases numbered 12, after V lost 6 bases and J lost 0 bases. CDR3 amino acids: CASSPNDRGNLNTEAFF. The CDR3, as DNA: TGTGCCAGCAGCCCTAACGACAGGGGCAATTTGAACACTGAAGCTTTCTTT.

This clonotype came up many times. The rearrangement links TRBV6-1 to TRBJ2-2, with TRBD1 as a possible D gene (5 bases). With 3 bases removed from V and 1 base from J, the gap between germline ends came to 6 bases. This CDR3 has 14 amino acids. Per the germline V gene, CDR1 is MNHNS and CDR2 is SASEGT. DNA of the CDR3: TGTGCCAGCAGTGAGCAGGGGAACACCGGGGAGCTGTTTTTT. Protein: CASSEQGNTGELFF.

This clonotype came up once. A junction boundary mismatches the germline segment, possibly from a read error. The V gene is TRBV6-1, the J gene TRBJ2-1, with a weak D call TRBD2 (7 bases). Germline V gene lookup returns CDR1 MNHNS and CDR2 SASEGT. There are 15 residues in the CDR3. This CDR3 is CASSDGGGRYDEQLF. For the CDR3, the DNA is TGTGCCAGCAGTGATGGGGGGGGCAGGTACGATGAGCAGCTCTTC.

About this clonotype itself: Sequence at one end of the junction differs from germline and may be a read error. The chain employs TRBV6-4 and TRBJ2-1, with D possibly TRBD2 on 6 matching bases. CDR3 length: 13 residues. Germline CDR1 MRHNA, CDR2 SNTAGT. CDR3 region: CASSWTNNGEQFF. CDR3 DNA sequence: TGTGCCAGCAGCTGGACTAACAACGGTGAGCAGTTTTTT.

This chain links TRBV6-1 with TRBJ2-1; TRBD2 is a possible D gene (7 bases). The CDR3 runs 14 residues. Germline V gene data show CDR1 as MNHNS and CDR2 as SASEGT. The V end lost 7 bases, the J end lost 2 bases, and 12 bases lay between the germline ends. The CDR3 DNA follows: TGTGCCAGCATACGAGGGGGGGCCTACAATGAGCAGTTCTTC. It encodes CASIRGGAYNEQFF.

This clonotype was picked up many times. The chain recombines TRBV6-1 with TRBJ2-5; perhaps TRBD2 as D (7 bases). Germline V CDR1 and CDR2: MNHNS, SASEGT. This CDR3 spans 14 amino acids. The V end lost 4 bases, the J end lost 1 base, and 10 bases lay between the germline ends. Here the CDR3 reads CASSGRGGQETQYF. CDR3 nucleotide sequence: TGTGCCAGCAGTGGTAGGGGGGGCCAAGAGACCCAGTACTTC.

This clonotype came up a few times. This chain links TRBV6-1 with TRBJ2-1; the D is unclear. The V gene lost 1 base and the J gene lost 6 bases, with 10 bases spanning the gap. Germline V gene lookup returns CDR1 MNHNS and CDR2 SASEGT. This CDR3 region has 14 residues. The CDR3, as DNA: TGTGCCAGCAGTGAAGTACGCCCGCCCAATGAGCAGTTCTTC. The encoded protein is CASSEVRPPNEQFF.